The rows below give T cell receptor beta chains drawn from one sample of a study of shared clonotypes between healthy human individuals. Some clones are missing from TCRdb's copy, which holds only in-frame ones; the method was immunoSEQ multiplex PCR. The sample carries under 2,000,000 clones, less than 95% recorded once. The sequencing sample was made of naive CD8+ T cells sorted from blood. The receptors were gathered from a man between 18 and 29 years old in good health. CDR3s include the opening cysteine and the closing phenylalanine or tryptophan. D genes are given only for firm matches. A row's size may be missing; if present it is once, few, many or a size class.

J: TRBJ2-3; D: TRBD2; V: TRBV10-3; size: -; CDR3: CAISGLAGGEGTDTQYF; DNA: TGTGCCATCAGTGGACTAGCGGGAGGAGAAGGCACAGATACGCAGTATTTT
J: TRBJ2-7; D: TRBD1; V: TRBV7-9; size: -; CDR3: CASSLLGGQADEQYF; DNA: TGTGCCAGCAGCTTATTGGGCGGACAGGCTGACGAGCAGTACTTC
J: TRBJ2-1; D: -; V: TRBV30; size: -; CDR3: CAWGPSIEQFF; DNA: TGTGCCTGGGGACCGAGTATTGAGCAGTTCTTC
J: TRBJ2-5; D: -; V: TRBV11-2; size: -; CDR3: CASSFWGLEETQYF; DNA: TGTGCCAGCAGCTTTTGGGGGTTGGAAGAGACCCAGTACTTC
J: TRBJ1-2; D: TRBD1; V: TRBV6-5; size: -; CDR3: CASSFTGDYGYTF; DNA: TGTGCCAGCAGTTTCACAGGGGACTATGGCTACACCTTC
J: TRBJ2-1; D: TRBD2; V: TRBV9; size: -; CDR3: CASSTSSGPYNEQFF; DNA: TGTGCCAGCAGCACATCTAGCGGTCCGTACAATGAGCAGTTCTTC
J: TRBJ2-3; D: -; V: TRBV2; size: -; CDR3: CASSDIGSRDTQYF; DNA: TGTGCCAGCAGTGATATAGGGTCTCGAGATACGCAGTATTTT
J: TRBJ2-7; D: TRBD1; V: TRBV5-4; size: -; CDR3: CASSKGTGSYEQYF; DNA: TGTGCCAGCAGCAAGGGGACAGGGTCCTACGAGCAGTACTTC
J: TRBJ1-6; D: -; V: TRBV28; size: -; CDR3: CASSREVSSYNSPLHF; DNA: TGTGCCAGCAGTCGGGAGGTTAGCTCCTATAATTCACCCCTCCACTTT
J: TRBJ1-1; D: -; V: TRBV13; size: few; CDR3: CASSTQGGGTEAFF; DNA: TGTGCCAGCAGCACCCAGGGAGGGGGCACTGAAGCTTTCTTT
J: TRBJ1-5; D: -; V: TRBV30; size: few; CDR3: CAWSAGQTSNQPQHF; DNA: TGTGCCTGGAGTGCCGGACAGACTAGCAATCAGCCCCAGCATTTT
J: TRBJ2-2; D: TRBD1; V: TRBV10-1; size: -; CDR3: CASSPGQGSTGELFF; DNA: TGCGCCAGCAGCCCGGGACAGGGGTCCACCGGGGAGCTGTTTTTT
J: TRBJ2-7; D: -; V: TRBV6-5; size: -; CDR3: CASSYGDGLYEQYF; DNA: TGTGCCAGCAGTTATGGCGATGGACTCTACGAGCAGTACTTC
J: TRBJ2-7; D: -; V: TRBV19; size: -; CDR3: CASSIWERDEQYF; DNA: TGTGCCAGTAGTATTTGGGAGAGGGACGAGCAGTACTTC
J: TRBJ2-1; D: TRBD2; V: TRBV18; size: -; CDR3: CASPPRGNLNNEQFF; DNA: TGTGCCAGCCCGCCGCGGGGGAACCTAAACAATGAGCAGTTCTTC
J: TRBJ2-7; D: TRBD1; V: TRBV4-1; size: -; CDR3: CASSQALGTGNPYEQYF; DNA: TGCGCCAGCAGCCAAGCCCTCGGGACAGGGAACCCCTACGAGCAGTACTTC
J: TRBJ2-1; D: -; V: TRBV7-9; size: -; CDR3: CASSLVSRGGGNEQFF; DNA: TGTGCCAGCAGCTTAGTCAGCCGGGGTGGAGGCAATGAGCAGTTCTTC
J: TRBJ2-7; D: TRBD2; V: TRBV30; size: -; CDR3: CAWSTIAGMGYEQYF; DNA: TGTGCCTGGAGTACGATAGCGGGGATGGGTTACGAGCAGTACTTC
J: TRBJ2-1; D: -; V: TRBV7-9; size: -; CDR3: CASSSLSESATYNEQFF; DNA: TGTGCCAGCAGCTCCCTCAGTGAGTCAGCAACTTACAATGAGCAGTTCTTC
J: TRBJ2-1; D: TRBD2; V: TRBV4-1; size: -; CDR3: CASSLRLAGDEQLF; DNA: TGCGCCAGCAGCCTAAGACTAGCGGGAGACGAGCAGCTCTTC
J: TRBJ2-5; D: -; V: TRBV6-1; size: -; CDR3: CASSLTVQETQYF; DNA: TGTGCCAGCAGCCTGACAGTCCAAGAGACCCAGTACTTC
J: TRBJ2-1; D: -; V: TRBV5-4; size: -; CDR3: CASSRNRENGGFF; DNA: TGTGCCAGCAGCCGCAACAGGGAGAACGGTGGGTTCTTC
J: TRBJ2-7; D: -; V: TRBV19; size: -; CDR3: CASSTGTPYEQYF; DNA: TGTGCCAGTAGTACGGGGACACCATACGAGCAGTACTTC
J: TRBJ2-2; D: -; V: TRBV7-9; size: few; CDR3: CASSLVRASTGELFF; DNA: TGTGCCAGCAGCTTAGTACGGGCGAGCACCGGGGAGCTGTTTTTT
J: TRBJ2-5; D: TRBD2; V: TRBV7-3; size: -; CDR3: CASSSSGEETQYF; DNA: TGTGCCAGCAGCTCCAGCGGGGAAGAGACCCAGTACTTC
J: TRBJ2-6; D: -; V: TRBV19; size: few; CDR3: CASSIDGSGANVLTF; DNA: TGTGCCAGTAGTATAGATGGATCTGGGGCCAACGTCCTGACTTTC
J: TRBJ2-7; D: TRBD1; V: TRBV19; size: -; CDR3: CASSVGDRGDEQYF; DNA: TGTGCCAGTAGTGTAGGGGACAGGGGCGACGAGCAGTACTTC